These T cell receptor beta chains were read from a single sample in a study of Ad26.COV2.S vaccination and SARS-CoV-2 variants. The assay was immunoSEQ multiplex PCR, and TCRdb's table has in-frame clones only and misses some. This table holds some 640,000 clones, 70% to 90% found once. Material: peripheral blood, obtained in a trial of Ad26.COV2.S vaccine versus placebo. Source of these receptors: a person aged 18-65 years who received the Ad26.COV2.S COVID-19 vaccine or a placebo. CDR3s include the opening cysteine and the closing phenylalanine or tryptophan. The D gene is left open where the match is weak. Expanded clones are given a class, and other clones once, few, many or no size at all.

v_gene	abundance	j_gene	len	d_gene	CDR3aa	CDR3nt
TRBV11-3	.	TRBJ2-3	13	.	CASSRSGAGTQYF	TGTGCCAGCAGCCGCTCAGGGGCCGGTACGCAGTATTTT
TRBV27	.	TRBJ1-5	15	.	CASTQTADSNQPQHF	TGTGCCAGCACCCAGACAGCGGATAGCAATCAGCCCCAGCATTTT
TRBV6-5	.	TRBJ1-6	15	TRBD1	CASSHRGSYNSPLHF	TGTGCCAGCAGTCACAGGGGATCCTATAATTCACCCCTCCACTTT
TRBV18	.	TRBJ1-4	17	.	CASSPTGNTAFNEKLFF	TGTGCCAGCTCACCTACGGGAAACACAGCTTTCAATGAAAAACTGTTTTTT
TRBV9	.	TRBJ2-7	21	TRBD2	CASSVGFGLASGSPLSYEQYF	TGTGCCAGCAGCGTAGGGTTTGGGTTGGCTAGCGGGAGCCCTCTCTCCTACGAGCAGTACTTC
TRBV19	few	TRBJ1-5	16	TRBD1	CASSTSRTGGGQPQHF	TGTGCCAGTAGTACCTCCCGGACAGGGGGCGGTCAGCCCCAGCATTTT
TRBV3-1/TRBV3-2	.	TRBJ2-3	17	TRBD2	CASSQTGLAGGTDTQYF	TGTGCCAGCAGCCAAACGGGACTAGCGGGTGGCACAGATACGCAGTATTTT
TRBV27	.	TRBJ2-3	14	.	CASSFGISTDTQYF	TGTGCCAGCAGTTTCGGGATTAGCACAGATACGCAGTATTTT
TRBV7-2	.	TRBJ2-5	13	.	CASGFVARETQYF	TGTGCCAGCGGTTTTGTGGCGAGAGAGACCCAGTACTTC
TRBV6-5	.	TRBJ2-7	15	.	CASSYSPDISYEQYF	TGTGCCAGCAGTTACTCCCCGGACATCTCCTACGAGCAGTACTTC
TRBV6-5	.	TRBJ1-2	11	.	CASGRRYGYTF	TGTGCCAGCGGCCGTAGGTATGGCTACACCTTC
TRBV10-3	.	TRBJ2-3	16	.	CAISESTTTSTDTQYF	TGTGCCATCAGTGAGTCGACTACCACTAGCACAGATACGCAGTATTTT
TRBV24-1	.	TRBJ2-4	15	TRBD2	CATSDPRGAGNIQYF	TGTGCCACCAGTGATCCGCGGGGGGCTGGAAACATTCAGTACTTC
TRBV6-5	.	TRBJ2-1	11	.	CASSNYNEQFF	TGTGCCAGCAGTAACTACAATGAGCAGTTCTTC
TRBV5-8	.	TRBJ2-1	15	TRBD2	CASSLFQPGGGEQFF	TGTGCCAGCAGCTTGTTCCAGCCGGGGGGAGGTGAGCAGTTCTTC
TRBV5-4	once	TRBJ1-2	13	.	CASSSGTDYGYTF	TGTGCCAGCAGCTCCGGGACCGACTATGGCTACACCTTC
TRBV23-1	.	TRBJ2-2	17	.	CASSPIRIREDTGELFF	TGCGCCAGCAGTCCAATACGTATACGCGAGGATACCGGGGAGCTGTTTTTT
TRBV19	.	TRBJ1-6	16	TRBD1	CASSLLGTGSGSPLHF	TGTGCCAGTAGTCTACTCGGGACAGGTTCAGGATCACCCCTCCACTTT
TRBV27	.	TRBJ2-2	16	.	CASSLTGRGGTGELFF	TGTGCCAGCAGTCTCACAGGGCGCGGGGGCACCGGGGAGCTGTTTTTT
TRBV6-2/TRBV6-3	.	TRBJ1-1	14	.	CASSNQQAPTEAFF	TGTGCCAGCAGTAACCAACAGGCCCCCACTGAAGCTTTCTTT
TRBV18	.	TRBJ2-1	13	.	CASSRAEGDEQFF	TGTGCCAGCTCACGGGCGGAGGGGGATGAGCAGTTCTTC
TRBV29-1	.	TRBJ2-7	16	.	CSVEPGHGGAPNEQYF	TGCAGCGTTGAGCCCGGGCATGGAGGGGCCCCCAACGAGCAGTACTTC
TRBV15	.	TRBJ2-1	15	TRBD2	CATSRGSSGNNEQFF	TGTGCCACCAGCAGAGGGTCTAGCGGGAACAATGAGCAGTTCTTC
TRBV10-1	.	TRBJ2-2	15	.	CASSPRRSPTGELFF	TGCGCCAGCAGCCCCAGACGGTCCCCCACCGGGGAGCTGTTTTTT
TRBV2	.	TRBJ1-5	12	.	CASSLTHRPQHF	TGTGCCAGCAGTTTGACTCATAGACCCCAGCATTTT
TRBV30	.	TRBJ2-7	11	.	CALPGPYEQYF	TGTGCCTTGCCGGGGCCGTACGAGCAGTACTTC
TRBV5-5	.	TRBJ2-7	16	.	CASTSSFVASAHEQYF	TGTGCCAGCACCTCAAGCTTTGTTGCATCGGCCCACGAGCAGTACTTC
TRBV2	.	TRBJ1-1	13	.	CASSERRETEAFF	TGTGCCAGCAGTGAAAGGCGTGAGACTGAAGCTTTCTTT
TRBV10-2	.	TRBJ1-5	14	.	CASSVAAGYQPQHF	TGCGCCAGCAGTGTAGCGGCAGGCTATCAGCCCCAGCATTTT
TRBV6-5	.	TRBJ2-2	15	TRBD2	CASRPGGGNTGELFF	TGTGCCAGCCGCCCTGGGGGGGGAAACACCGGGGAGCTGTTTTTT
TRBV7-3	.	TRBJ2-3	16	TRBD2	CASSLNGGGAPETQYF	TGTGCCAGCAGCTTAAATGGCGGGGGGGCCCCCGAAACGCAGTATTTT
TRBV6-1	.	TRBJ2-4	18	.	CASSALGQGRSDKNIQYF	TGTGCCAGCAGTGCTCTAGGCCAGGGGAGGTCGGACAAAAACATTCAGTACTTC
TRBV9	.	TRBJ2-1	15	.	CASRPGGGGSFEQFF	TGTGCCAGCAGGCCCGGGGGAGGGGGGAGTTTTGAGCAGTTCTTC
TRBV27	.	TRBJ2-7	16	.	CASSSNDRAGLDEQYF	TGTGCCAGCAGTTCCAACGACAGGGCGGGACTGGACGAGCAGTACTTC
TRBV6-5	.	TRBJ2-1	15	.	CASSFEGRLRNEQFF	TGTGCCAGCAGTTTCGAGGGAAGGCTCCGCAATGAGCAGTTCTTC
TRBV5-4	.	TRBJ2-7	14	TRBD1	CASSRDRGFHEQYF	TGTGCCAGCAGCCGTGACAGGGGCTTCCACGAGCAGTACTTC
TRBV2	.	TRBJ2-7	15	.	CASSPIGGFFYEQYF	TGTGCCAGCAGTCCTATCGGAGGGTTTTTCTACGAGCAGTACTTC
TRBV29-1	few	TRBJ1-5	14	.	CSVVFVGPNQPQHF	TGCAGCGTTGTGTTTGTGGGACCCAATCAGCCCCAGCATTTT
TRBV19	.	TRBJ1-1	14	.	CASSPFGANTEAFF	TGTGCCAGTAGTCCTTTTGGGGCCAACACTGAAGCTTTCTTT
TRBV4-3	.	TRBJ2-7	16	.	CASSQDGRGSSYEQYF	TGCGCCAGCAGCCAAGATGGCCGGGGGAGCTCCTACGAGCAGTACTTC
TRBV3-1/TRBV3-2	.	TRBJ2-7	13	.	CASSQVGYREQYF	TGTGCCAGCAGCCAAGTGGGCTACCGCGAGCAGTACTTC
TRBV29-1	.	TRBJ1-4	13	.	CSVEGGMSEKLFF	TGCAGCGTTGAGGGGGGGATGAGTGAAAAACTGTTTTTT
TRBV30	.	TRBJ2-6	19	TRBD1	CAWSRTGRFSTPGANVLTF	TGTGCCTGGAGCCGGACAGGGCGTTTCTCCACCCCTGGGGCCAACGTCCTGACTTTC
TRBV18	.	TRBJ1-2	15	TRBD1	CASSPGTGGGYGYTF	TGTGCCAGCTCACCCGGGACAGGGGGCGGCTATGGCTACACCTTC
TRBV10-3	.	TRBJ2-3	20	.	CAIRKASVPSAQIRTDTQYF	TGTGCCATCAGGAAAGCTAGCGTTCCTTCCGCACAGATACGCACAGATACGCAGTATTTT
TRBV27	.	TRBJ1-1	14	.	CASSHVGRVTEAFF	TGTGCCAGCAGTCACGTGGGAAGAGTCACTGAAGCTTTCTTT
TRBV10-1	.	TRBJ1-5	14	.	CATIKSRESQPQHF	TGCGCCACCATCAAGTCCAGGGAAAGTCAGCCCCAGCATTTT
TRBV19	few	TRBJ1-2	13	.	CASSIGQLYGYTF	TGTGCCAGTAGTATCGGACAGCTCTATGGCTACACCTTC